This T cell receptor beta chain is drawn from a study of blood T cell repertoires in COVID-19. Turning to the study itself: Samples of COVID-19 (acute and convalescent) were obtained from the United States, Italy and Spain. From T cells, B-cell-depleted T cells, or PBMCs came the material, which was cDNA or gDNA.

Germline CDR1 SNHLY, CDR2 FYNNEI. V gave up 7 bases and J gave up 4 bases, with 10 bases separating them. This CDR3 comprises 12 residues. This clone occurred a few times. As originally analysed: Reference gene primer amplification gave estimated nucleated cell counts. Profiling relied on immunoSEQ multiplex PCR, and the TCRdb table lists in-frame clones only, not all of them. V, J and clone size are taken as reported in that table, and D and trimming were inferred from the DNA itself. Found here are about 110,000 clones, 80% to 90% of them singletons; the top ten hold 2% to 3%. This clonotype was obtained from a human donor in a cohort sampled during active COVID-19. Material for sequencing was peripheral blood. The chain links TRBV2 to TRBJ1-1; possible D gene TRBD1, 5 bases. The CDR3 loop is CASIRTPTEAFF. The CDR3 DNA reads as TGTGCCAGCATTAGGACACCCACTGAAGCTTTCTTT.